This T cell receptor (beta chain) was sequenced for a study of beta chain features in type 1 diabetes. Broader study findings: Within each of all four CD4+ subsets, Type 1 diabetes patients had TCRB CDR3s that were moderately but significantly shorter.

V lost 5 bases to trimming and J lost 5 bases; unmatched junction nucleotides: 5. CDR3 length: 14 residues. Germline CDR1 is ENHRY and CDR2 is SYGVKD. The investigators reverse transcribed all of the isolated RNA, so they sequenced expressed TCRB transcripts. This table comes from immunoSEQ multiplex PCR, and its TCRdb copy is limited to in-frame clones, with some not included. The sample holds hundreds of thousands of clones, roughly 12% seen once. Points on this clone: The antigen is unknown.

This TCR derives from a man younger than 30 with type 1 diabetes. Sequenced material: naive CD4+ T cells from blood. The J gene is TRBJ2-1, the V gene TRBV10-3; 8 nucleotides match TRBD2. CDR3 in DNA: TGTGCCATCAGTTCCGGGGGGGCCCACAATGAGCAGTTCTTC. Translated, it gives CAISSGGAHNEQFF.